One and the same sample provided the 19 T cell receptor beta chains below, sequenced in a study of shared clonotypes between healthy human individuals. The assay was immunoSEQ multiplex PCR, and TCRdb's table has in-frame clones only and misses some. The sample lists about 2.3 million clones; 90% to 95% were seen once. Sequencing was performed on naive CD4+ T cells from PBMCs. Subset in this sample: CD45RA+ positively selected. The receptors were gathered from a man between 18 and 29 years old in good health. Some clones in this sample may be carry-over from other donors' samples.

Concerning this clone: In the same sample, other DNA sequences code for this CDR3. This chain uses TRBV9 with TRBJ2-3; D possibly corresponds to TRBD2 (6 bases). Trimming left V 0 bases short and J 1 base short, with 9 bases between. Germline V gene sequence: CDR1 SGDLS, CDR2 YYNGEE. This CDR3 has 15 residues. CDR3 coding DNA: TGTGCCAGCAGCGTAGTGGCTAGCGGCACAGATACGCAGTATTTT. Translation gives CASSVVASGTDTQYF.

The chain joins TRBV7-2 to TRBJ2-5; possible D gene TRBD2, 6 bases. The CDR3 loop spans 13 amino acids. With 5 bases removed from V and 7 bases from J, the gap between germline ends came to 14 bases. Germline V gene sequence: CDR1 SGHTA, CDR2 FQGNSA. The CDR3 protein is CASSPEEGRTQYF. The CDR3 DNA reads TGTGCCAGCAGCCCAGAGGAGGGCCGGACCCAGTACTTC.

This clone appeared a single time. The chain joins TRBV7-2 to TRBJ1-1; possible D gene TRBD1, 6 bases. Germline V gene lookup returns CDR1 SGHTA and CDR2 FQGNSA. Trimming took 8 bases from V and 5 from J, leaving 12 bases between them. The CDR3 is 12 amino acids. The DNA of the CDR3 is TGTGCCAGCCGCAAACAGGGAACTGAAGCTTTCTTT. Its protein product is CASRKQGTEAFF. The full variable domain, rest sourced from reference TRBV7-2 and TRBJ1-1, is GAGVSQSPSNKVTEKGKDVELRCDPISGHTALYWYRQSLGQGLEFLIYFQGNSAPDKSGLPSDRFSAERTGGSVSTLTIQRTQQEDSAVYLCASRKQGTEAFFGQGTRLTVV.

This clone showed up just once. This chain uses TRBV4-3 with TRBJ2-7; the D gene is possibly TRBD1 (5 bases). The CDR3 sequence is 15 residues long. V lost 0 bases and J 2 bases, leaving 11 bases between the germline ends. The germline CDR1 and CDR2 sequences are LGHNA and YSLEER. In DNA, the CDR3 is TGCGCCAGCAGCCAAGAGAGGTGGACAACCTACGAGCAGTACTTC. It specifies CASSQERWTTYEQYF.

This clone was recorded only once. V is TRBV28 and J is TRBJ2-1, with 7 bases that match TRBD2. V lost 2 bases to trimming and J lost 4 bases; unmatched junction nucleotides: 8. Germline V gene data show CDR1 as MDHEN and CDR2 as SYDVKM. The CDR3 length is 16 residues. The CDR3 nucleotides are TGTGCCAGCAGTTTAGGGGGGAGGGCGTCTTACAATGAGCAGTTCTTC. This translates into CASSLGGRASYNEQFF.

The rearrangement uses TRBV5-6 and TRBJ1-2; TRBD1 matches at 9 bases. After removal of 0 bases from V and 5 bases from J, the junction contained 5 bases not matched to a gene. This CDR3 spans 15 amino acids. Germline V gene lookup returns CDR1 SGHDT and CDR2 YYEEEE. The CDR3 DNA reads as TGTGCCAGCAGCTTGGCCCACAGGGGGCCGTATGGCTACACCTTC. Translated: CASSLAHRGPYGYTF. The whole variable domain, filled in from reference TRBV5-6 and TRBJ1-2, reads DAGVTQSPTHLIKTRGQQVTLRCSPKSGHDTVSWYQQALGQGPQFIFQYYEEEERQRGNFPDRFSGHQFPNYSSELNVNALLLGDSALYLCASSLAHRGPYGYTFGSGTRLTVV.

The chain couples TRBV28 to TRBJ2-6; 8 bases match TRBD1. The CDR3 covers 19 residues. After removal of 1 base from V and 3 bases from J, the junction contained 11 bases not matched to a gene. CDR1 and CDR2 (germline): MDHEN, SYDVKM. CDR3 residues: CASSLSLTGEVHGANVLTF. CDR3 bases: TGTGCCAGCAGTTTATCCCTGACAGGGGAGGTACATGGGGCCAACGTCCTGACTTTC.

V and J are TRBV13 and TRBJ2-1; D unclear. The germline V and J ends were trimmed by 0 bases and 0 bases, with 12 bases remaining between them. The CDR3 spans 17 residues. The germline V gene encodes CDR1 PRHDT and CDR2 FYEKMQ (reference sequence). The CDR3 sequence: CASSLGVGQSSYNEQFF. The DNA of the CDR3 is TGTGCCAGCAGCTTAGGTGTGGGCCAGAGCTCCTACAATGAGCAGTTCTTC.

The rearrangement links TRBV10-3 to TRBJ2-3; TRBD2 matches at 9 bases. The CDR3 runs to 16 residues. With V trimmed by 2 bases and J by 4 bases, 7 bases remained unmatched. Germline V gene sequence: CDR1 ENHRY, CDR2 SYGVKD. Here the CDR3 reads CAISEPNSGSPDTQYF. The DNA for the CDR3 is TGTGCCATCAGTGAGCCAAATAGCGGGAGCCCAGATACGCAGTATTTT.

Concerning this clone itself: In the same sample, other DNA sequences code for this CDR3. V gene TRBV28 combines with J gene TRBJ1-5; 7 nucleotides align to TRBD1. V dropped 5 bases and J dropped 2; count of bases not matched to a gene: 3. CDR1 MDHEN and CDR2 SYDVKM come from the germline V gene. The CDR3 has 14 residues. The CDR3: CASSPGQGNQPQHF. The CDR3 coding sequence is TGTGCCAGCAGTCCAGGACAGGGCAATCAGCCCCAGCATTTT. The whole variable domain, filled in from reference TRBV28 and TRBJ1-5, reads DVKVTQSSRYLVKRTGEKVFLECVQDMDHENMFWYRQDPGLGLRLIYFSYDVKMKEKGDIPEGYSVSREKKERFSLILESASTNQTSMYLCASSPGQGNQPQHFGDGTRLSIL.

This clone was observed a single time. The gene calls are TRBV29-1 and TRBJ2-5, with TRBD2 matching 13 bases. CDR1 and CDR2 from the germline V gene are SQVTM and ANQGSEA. CDR3 length equals 14 residues. V shed 7 bases and J 4 bases; nucleotides not matched to a gene: 6. The chain's CDR3 is CSGTSGRAGETQYF. In nucleotides, the CDR3 is TGCAGCGGAACTAGCGGGAGGGCCGGAGAGACCCAGTACTTC. The full variable domain, with the rest looked up from reference TRBV29-1 and TRBJ2-5, is SAVISQKPSRDICQRGTSLTIQCQVDSQVTMMFWYRQQPGQSLTLIATANQGSEATYESGFVIDKFPISRPNLTFSTLTVSNMSPEDSSIYLCSGTSGRAGETQYFGPGTRLLVL.

J is TRBJ2-5 and V is TRBV7-6; 7 bases line up with TRBD1. This CDR3 is 15 amino acids long. The V segment lost 0 bases and the J segment 1 base; nucleotides outside the gene matches: 2. CDR1 is SGHVS and CDR2 is FNYEAQ in the germline V gene. CDR3 loop: CASSLAGGFQETQYF. CDR3 coding DNA: TGTGCCAGCAGCTTAGCAGGGGGCTTCCAAGAGACCCAGTACTTC.

This clone was seen once. The chain recombines TRBV5-6 with TRBJ2-5; a weak D match, TRBD1 (6 bases). Trimming shortened V by 1 base and J by 3 bases, and 16 bases separated the two germline ends. Germline V gene data show CDR1 as SGHDT and CDR2 as YYEEEE. The CDR3 is made up of 16 amino acids. CDR3 residues: CASSLKLQGTEETQYF. DNA of the CDR3: TGTGCCAGCAGCTTGAAATTACAGGGTACGGAAGAGACCCAGTACTTC.

The chain carries TRBV28 and TRBJ1-3; D may be TRBD1 (6 bases). CDR3 size: 13 residues. Trimming took off 6 bases at V and 6 bases at J, with 12 bases between the two ends. The V gene's germline CDR1 is MDHEN and CDR2 SYDVKM. The CDR3 bases are TGTGCCAGCAGACACGGACAGCTAAACACCATATATTTT. Translating it yields CASRHGQLNTIYF.

The rearrangement joins TRBV5-4 to TRBJ1-4, with D uncertain. In germline, CDR1 is SGHNT, CDR2 YYREEE (reference sequence). Trimming took off 1 base at V and 6 bases at J, with 7 bases between the two ends. The CDR3 has 13 residues. Here the CDR3 reads CASSLRVDEKLFF. CDR3 bases: TGTGCCAGCAGCTTGAGGGTTGATGAAAAACTGTTTTTT.

This clone was detected only a few times. This chain joins TRBV18 and TRBJ1-2; 8 nucleotides match TRBD1. The CDR3 loop spans 14 amino acids. The V gene end was trimmed by 2 bases and the J gene end by 5 bases; junction bases not matched to a gene: 4. The V gene's germline CDR1 is KGHSH and CDR2 LQKENI. The CDR3 region has the DNA TGTGCCAGCTCACCAGATCGGACAGGGTATGGCTACACCTTC. Encoded protein: CASSPDRTGYGYTF.

The V and J genes are TRBV7-9 and TRBJ2-2; TRBD2 matches at 7 bases. The germline gives CDR1 SEHNR, CDR2 FQNEAQ (reference sequence). The CDR3 spans 17 residues. V shed 9 bases, J shed 2 bases, and the junction held 15 bases outside the gene matches. CDR3 nucleotide sequence: TGTGCCAGTGAGCCTGTTTTTGGCGGGGGTAACACCGGGGAGCTGTTTTTT. This codes for CASEPVFGGGNTGELFF. Variable domain in full (rest from reference TRBV7-9 and TRBJ2-2): DTGVSQNPRHKITKRGQNVTFRCDPISEHNRLYWYRQTLGQGPEFLTYFQNEAQLEKSRLLSDRFSAERPKGSFSTLEIQRTEQGDSAMYLCASEPVFGGGNTGELFFGEGSRLTVL.

The chain carries TRBV28 and TRBJ1-2, with 7 bases that match TRBD1. Germline values: CDR1 MDHEN, CDR2 SYDVKM. V lost 2 bases and J lost 7; bases outside the gene matches: 10. The CDR3 has 15 residues. This CDR3 reads CASSLGPGGGPGYTF. The DNA for the CDR3 is TGTGCCAGCAGTTTAGGGCCAGGGGGGGGTCCTGGCTACACCTTC.

The chain has TRBV19 and TRBJ1-2; no reliable D call. This CDR3 spans 13 amino acids. Germline lookup yields CDR1 LNHDA and CDR2 SQIVND (reference sequence). V shed 6 bases and J shed 0 bases, with 8 bases lying between them. CDR3 amino acids: CASSLTANYGYTF. The CDR3 bases are TGTGCCAGTAGCCTAACCGCTAACTATGGCTACACCTTC.